The sequence of this TCR beta chain was determined in a study of CD8 T cells in ankylosing spondylitis. Whole-study findings and limits: Made up of eight highly homologous variants, a TCR beta motif appeared characteristic of ankylosing spondylitis blood.

TCRdb redid the calling of the 5' RACE reads with MiXCR, one entry per CDR3 protein. The sample yields a few hundred thousand distinct CDR3 sequences, about a fifth seen once. Details on this clonotype: As yet, its antigen is unknown.

This receptor was taken from a male donor with ankylosing spondylitis. What was sequenced was blood, either unsorted or a sorted T cell fraction (not recorded which).

The CDR3 region is CASSSGDRVSTDTQYF. CDR3 in DNA: TGCGCCAGCAGCTCGGGGGACAGGGTGAGCACAGATACGCAGTATTTT. J is TRBJ2-3 and V is TRBV5-1; TRBD1 matches 9 bases. CDR1 and CDR2 (germline): SGHRS, YFSETQ. The CDR3 is 16 residues long. Losses at the gene ends were 3 bases for V and 0 bases for J; bases not matched to a gene: 5.